This TCR beta chain was found in a study of blood T cells in healthy people across ages. Overall study results and limits: The fall in TCR beta diversity per million T cells was roughly linear with age.

Primed by a sample-barcoded 5' primer and a J-beta primer mix, a second PCR proceeded for about 7 to 11 cycles. TCRdb re-called the 5' RACE reads with MiXCR, one entry per CDR3 protein. The table lists 1.5 million to 2 million distinct CDR3 sequences, roughly 30% of them singletons. To note about this clonotype: Its target is not known.

Germline V gene data show CDR1 as ENHRY and CDR2 as SYGVKD. The CDR3 sequence is 12 residues long. The V end lost 6 bases, the J end lost 6 bases, and 11 bases lay between the germline ends. The V and J genes are TRBV10-3 and TRBJ1-2; D remains unclear. The specimen was blood. The clonotype originates from a woman between 25 and 40 years old in good health. CDR3 sequence (DNA): TGTGCCATCAGCCTCGCGAGAGATGGCTACACCTTC. Encoded protein: CAISLARDGYTF.